Listed below are T cell receptor beta chains from one sample, sequenced in a study of blood T cell repertoires in COVID-19. Clones were read by immunoSEQ multiplex PCR, and TCRdb kept only the in-frame ones, dropping some. This table has 260,000 or so clones, about four fifths appearing once. Material: peripheral blood. These receptors all stem from a man older than 75 with acute or convalescent COVID-19. The CDR3 runs from the conserved cysteine through the conserved F or W. A D gene is named only where the DNA matches it firmly. A clone size is listed for some rows: how often the clone was seen (once, few, many), or a class if it is expanded.

TRBV6-2/TRBV6-3,TRBJ2-7,NA,NA,TGTGCCAGCAGTTACTCGTTCAGGGATAACTCCTACGAGCAGTACTTC,CASSYSFRDNSYEQYF
TRBV11-1,TRBJ2-1,TRBD2,NA,TGTGCCAGCAGACGGACTAGCGGGAGTGTTCCTGATGAGCAGTTCTTC,CASRRTSGSVPDEQFF
TRBV30,TRBJ1-6,NA,NA,TGTGCCTGGAGTCTGGGCTTGAACTCCTATAATTCACCCCTCCACTTT,CAWSLGLNSYNSPLHF
TRBV5-1,TRBJ2-5,TRBD1,NA,TGCGCCAGCAGACGGAGGGACAGGGCTCAAGAGACCCAGTACTTC,CASRRRDRAQETQYF
TRBV10-3,TRBJ2-6,NA,NA,TGTGCCATCAGGGAACAGGGCTCTGGGGCCAACGTCCTGACTTTC,CAIREQGSGANVLTF
TRBV27,TRBJ1-5,NA,NA,TGTGCCAGCAGTACGGAGGGGAGGTGGGGTCAGCCCCAGCATTTT,CASSTEGRWGQPQHF
TRBV29-1,TRBJ1-4,NA,NA,TGCAGCGTTGAAACCCGGACAGAGAGAAATGAAAAACTGTTTTTT,CSVETRTERNEKLFF
TRBV11-3,TRBJ2-1,TRBD2,NA,TGTGCCAGCAGCCGACTAGCGGGGATCTCCTACAATGAGCAGTTCTTC,CASSRLAGISYNEQFF
TRBV28,TRBJ2-5,TRBD1,NA,TGTGCCAGCAGTAGGGGGACAGGGGGTATTGAGACCCAGTACTTC,CASSRGTGGIETQYF
TRBV11-3,TRBJ1-1,NA,NA,TGTGCCAGCAGCCTACAGCATAACACTGAAGCTTTCTTT,CASSLQHNTEAFF
TRBV19,TRBJ2-1,NA,NA,TGTGCCAGTAGTAGAACCGGACTCACCAGTGATGAGCAGTTCTTC,CASSRTGLTSDEQFF
TRBV7-8,TRBJ1-1,TRBD1,NA,TGTGCCAGCAGCTTAGCACCGGGACAGGGGGCGGGGACTGAAGCTTTCTTT,CASSLAPGQGAGTEAFF
TRBV6-5,TRBJ2-5,TRBD2,NA,TGTGCCAGCACACCGACTAGCGGGAGACAAGAGACCCAGTACTTC,CASTPTSGRQETQYF
TRBV5-6,TRBJ1-3,NA,NA,TGTGCCAGCAGCACGGCAGGGGCGAATACTGGAAACACCATATATTTT,CASSTAGANTGNTIYF
TRBV5-1,TRBJ1-6,NA,NA,TGCGCCAGCAGCTTGGCCCCACAGGGTATCGATTCACCCCTCCACTTT,CASSLAPQGIDSPLHF
TRBV7-9,TRBJ1-1,NA,NA,TGTGCCAGCAGCTTAGCGCCCTGGGGACGGGGGACTGAAGCTTTCTTT,CASSLAPWGRGTEAFF
TRBV19,TRBJ1-5,NA,NA,TGTGCCAGTAGTATCAGGGAGGGGGATCAGCCCCAGCATTTT,CASSIREGDQPQHF
TRBV6-1,TRBJ1-2,NA,once,TGTGCCAGCAGTGAAGCGCACAGTCGGTATGGCTACACCTTC,CASSEAHSRYGYTF
TRBV2,TRBJ2-3,TRBD2,NA,TGTGCCAGCAGGGAGAAGAGCGGGGGTTGGAGTACGCAGTATTTT,CASREKSGGWSTQYF
TRBV30,TRBJ2-1,TRBD2,NA,TGTGCCTGGAGTGTACAGGGACTAGCGGGAGTGCTGTTCTTC,CAWSVQGLAGVLFF
TRBV6-5,TRBJ2-5,NA,once,TGTGCCAGCAGGACCCTTTCAGGTTACGAGACCCAGTACTTC,CASRTLSGYETQYF
TRBV6-1,TRBJ2-4,NA,NA,TGTGCCAGCAGTGAATTAGGCGGTACCAAAAACATTCAGTACTTC,CASSELGGTKNIQYF
TRBV11-2,TRBJ2-7,TRBD2,NA,TGTGCCAGCAGCTTAGAGGGACTAGTCTCCTACGAGCAGTACTTC,CASSLEGLVSYEQYF
TRBV6-2/TRBV6-3,TRBJ1-2,NA,NA,TGTGCCAGCAGTTACCAGACCTTAGGGAGGTATGGCTACACCTTC,CASSYQTLGRYGYTF
TRBV6-1,TRBJ2-1,NA,NA,TGTGCCAGCAGTGGGGACTTTCCGATCTCCTACAATGAGCAGTTCTTC,CASSGDFPISYNEQFF
TRBV18,TRBJ1-6,NA,NA,TGTGCCAGCTCACAAGGACTTACCCCCAATTCACCCCTCCACTTT,CASSQGLTPNSPLHF
TRBV15,TRBJ2-1,TRBD2,NA,TGTGCCACCAGCAGAGATCGCGGGAGCTCCTACAATGAGCAGTTCTTC,CATSRDRGSSYNEQFF
TRBV9,TRBJ1-2,TRBD1,NA,TGTGCCAGCAGCGTAGCCCTCTTACAGGGGGCGGGGGGCTACACCTTC,CASSVALLQGAGGYTF
TRBV7-2,TRBJ2-1,NA,NA,TGTGCCAGCAGCTTAGCTAGCCCCTCCTACAATGAGCAGTTCTTC,CASSLASPSYNEQFF
TRBV5-1,TRBJ2-5,NA,once,TGCGCCAGCAGCTTGGGTTCAGGTCCTGGGACCCAGTACTTC,CASSLGSGPGTQYF
TRBV5-4,TRBJ1-2,NA,few,TGTGCCAGCAGCTTGTCCGGGGGGCCCTATGGCTACACCTTC,CASSLSGGPYGYTF
TRBV19,TRBJ1-2,NA,NA,TGTGCCAGTAGTATGGAGAGTACTAACTATGGCTACACCTTC,CASSMESTNYGYTF
TRBV29-1,TRBJ2-1,TRBD2,NA,TGCAGCGCGGGGGGGTGGCAGGGCCCGACTCCCTACAATGAGCAGTTCTTC,CSAGGWQGPTPYNEQFF
TRBV2,TRBJ2-3,NA,NA,TGTGCCAGCAGGCGGGACAGCACAGATACGCAGTATTTT,CASRRDSTDTQYF
TRBV11-2,TRBJ1-5,NA,NA,TGTGCCAGCAGCTTAAGTGCACAGATCGGTGACAATCAGCCCCAGCATTTT,CASSLSAQIGDNQPQHF
TRBV6-5,TRBJ1-2,TRBD1,NA,TGTGCCAGCAGTCCTCGACAGGGGGCACCCTATGGCTACACCTTC,CASSPRQGAPYGYTF
TRBV9,TRBJ1-6,TRBD1,NA,TGTGCCAGCAGCGTAACAGGGGGTAATTCACCCCTCCACTTT,CASSVTGGNSPLHF
TRBV6-6,TRBJ2-5,TRBD2,NA,TGTGCCAGCAGTCGGTTCCCTGAAGGGACTAGCGGACAAGAGACCCAGTACTTC,CASSRFPEGTSGQETQYF
TRBV19,TRBJ2-2,TRBD1,NA,TGTGCCAGTAGTTTGGGACAGGGGGTTAACACCGGGGAGCTGTTTTTT,CASSLGQGVNTGELFF
TRBV18,TRBJ2-3,TRBD2,NA,TGTGCCAGCTCACCGAGACTAGCGGGAGGCACAGATACGCAGTATTTT,CASSPRLAGGTDTQYF
TRBV2,TRBJ2-5,NA,few,TGTGCCAGCAGTGCCTTCGGGGGTGGAGAGACCCAGTACTTC,CASSAFGGGETQYF
TRBV5-1,TRBJ1-5,NA,NA,TGCGCCAGCAGCTTGGGGGTCCCGAGGTCGGGACAGCCCCAGCATTTT,CASSLGVPRSGQPQHF
TRBV10-3,TRBJ1-2,TRBD1,NA,TGTGCCATCACAGGGGGCCTCTATGGCTACACCTTC,CAITGGLYGYTF